This record concerns one TCR beta chain sequence. The antigen is not known. Method: immunoSEQ multiplex PCR; TCRdb's copy keeps in-frame clones and lacks some. The sample includes more than 35,000 clones, about 90% of them seen just once. CD4+ or CD8+ T cells were sorted as naive CD45RA+ or memory CD45RO+. The data were obtained in a study of regulatory dendritic cells for organ transplantation. Study findings and constraints: Memory CD8+ clonal expansion seemed more limited with regulatory than mature dendritic cells.

CDR3 size: 15 residues. The V gene lost 5 bases and the J gene lost 0 bases, with 11 bases spanning the gap. From germline, CDR1 is LNHDA and CDR2 SQIVND (reference sequence). The source material was naive CD8+ T cells from blood. The subset is: CD45RA+ naive T cells. The source is a human donor in good health. V is TRBV19 and J is TRBJ1-5, with D unresolved. CDR3 nucleotides: TGTGCCAGTAGTTTATCGGCAGATAGCAATCAGCCCCAGCATTTT. As protein: CASSLSADSNQPQHF.